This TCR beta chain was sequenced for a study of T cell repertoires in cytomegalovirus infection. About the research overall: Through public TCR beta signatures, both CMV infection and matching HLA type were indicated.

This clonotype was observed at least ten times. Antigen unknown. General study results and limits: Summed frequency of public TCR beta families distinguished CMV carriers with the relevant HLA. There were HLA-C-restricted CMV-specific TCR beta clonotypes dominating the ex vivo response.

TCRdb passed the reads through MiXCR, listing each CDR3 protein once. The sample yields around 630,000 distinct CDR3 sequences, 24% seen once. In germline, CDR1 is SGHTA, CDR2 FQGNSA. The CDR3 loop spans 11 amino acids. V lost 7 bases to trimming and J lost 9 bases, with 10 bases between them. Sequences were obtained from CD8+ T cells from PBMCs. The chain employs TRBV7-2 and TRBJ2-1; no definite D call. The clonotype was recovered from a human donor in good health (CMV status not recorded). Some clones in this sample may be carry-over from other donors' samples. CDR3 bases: TGTGCCAGCAACAGTAGTCCTGAGCAGTTCTTC. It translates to CASNSSPEQFF.